A selection of T cell receptor beta chains follows, all from one sample in a study of blood T cell repertoires in COVID-19. The method was immunoSEQ multiplex PCR; TCRdb's version includes in-frame clones alone and lacks a portion of them. The sample lists 40,000 to 55,000 clones, roughly 84% occurring once. The sequenced sample consisted of peripheral blood. These receptors all come from a man aged 50-59 years with acute or convalescent COVID-19. Each CDR3 is given with its conserved first and last residue. D genes are given only for firm matches. Only some rows state a clone size, as once, few, many or a class for expanded clones.

D	size	V	J	DNA	CDR3
-	-	TRBV9	TRBJ2-5	TGTGCCAGCAGCGTAGAAGGGGTCGAAGAGACCCAGTACTTC	CASSVEGVEETQYF
-	-	TRBV9	TRBJ2-3	TGTGCCAGCAGCTCGGGGGATACGCAGTATTTT	CASSSGDTQYF
-	-	TRBV18	TRBJ2-3	TGTGCCAGCTCACCAAGAGGGTCCCCGGGAGATACGCAGTATTTT	CASSPRGSPGDTQYF
TRBD2	once	TRBV10-3	TRBJ2-7	TGTGCCATCAGTGAGAGGGTAGCGGGAGGGTACGAGCAGTACTTC	CAISERVAGGYEQYF
TRBD1	-	TRBV5-1	TRBJ1-2	TGCGCCAGCAGCCCGGATCTATTTAGACAGGGAGCTAACTATGGCTACACCTTC	CASSPDLFRQGANYGYTF
TRBD1	-	TRBV6-6	TRBJ1-6	TGTGCCAGCAGTCCTGGACAGGAGTATTCACCCCTCCACTTT	CASSPGQEYSPLHF
-	-	TRBV5-1	TRBJ1-3	TGCGCCAGCAGCTTGGGCAGGATCTCTGGAAACACCATATATTTT	CASSLGRISGNTIYF
-	-	TRBV27	TRBJ1-1	TGTGCCAGCTACTTGGCGGAGAACACTGAAGCTTTCTTT	CASYLAENTEAFF
-	-	TRBV7-9	TRBJ1-1	TGTGCCAGCAGCCCAGTCTTAGCCGGGTCTTGGACTGAAGCTTTCTTT	CASSPVLAGSWTEAFF
-	-	TRBV29-1	TRBJ1-1	TGCAGCGTTGACAGGGGCACTGAAGCTTTCTTT	CSVDRGTEAFF
-	once	TRBV2	TRBJ2-1	TGTGCCGCCTCCCCCGGGGGTGTCCATGAGCAGTTCTTC	CAASPGGVHEQFF
-	few	TRBV2	TRBJ2-7	TGTGCCAGCAGTGAAGACAGGGTGTACGAGCAGTACTTC	CASSEDRVYEQYF
-	-	TRBV5-1	TRBJ2-2	TGCGCCAGCAGCTCGAAACGACAGTTCCCCACGAACACCGGGGAGCTGTTTTTT	CASSSKRQFPTNTGELFF
TRBD2	once	TRBV15	TRBJ2-1	TGTGCCACCAGCAGAGATGCTGGACTAGCGGCCAATGAGCAGTTCTTC	CATSRDAGLAANEQFF
TRBD1	-	TRBV11-1	TRBJ2-1	TGTGCCAGCAGCAGACGACAGGGAAATGAGCAGTTCTTC	CASSRRQGNEQFF
-	few	TRBV5-5	TRBJ2-5	TGTGCCAGCAGCTTGGTGGGCGACCCTCAAGAGACCCAGTACTTC	CASSLVGDPQETQYF
-	-	TRBV19	TRBJ1-5	TGTGCCAGTAGCCCCGGGGGGGCGGGCAATCAGCCCCAGCATTTT	CASSPGGAGNQPQHF
TRBD1	few	TRBV3-1/TRBV3-2	TRBJ1-2	TGTGCCAGCAGCCAGGGAGACAGGGGCGGCTACACCTTC	CASSQGDRGGYTF
-	few	TRBV19	TRBJ1-6	TGTGCCAGTAATACCGGGGGTAGTAATTCACCCCTCCACTTT	CASNTGGSNSPLHF
-	-	TRBV12-3/TRBV12-4	TRBJ2-7	TGTGCCAGCGCCGCGAGCCGCACCAGGGAGCAGTACTTC	CASAASRTREQYF
-	-	TRBV7-9	TRBJ1-1	TGTGCCAGCACCTACGGCCCGGGCACTGAAGCTTTCTTT	CASTYGPGTEAFF
TRBD1	-	TRBV19	TRBJ1-2	TGTGCCAGTAGTGACAGGGACGTTGAAGGCTACACCTTC	CASSDRDVEGYTF
-	-	TRBV4-1	TRBJ1-2	TGCGCCAGCAGCCCGATCCCAAAACAGCTTCCCTATGGCTACACCTTC	CASSPIPKQLPYGYTF
-	-	TRBV4-1	TRBJ1-5	TGCGCCAGCAGCCAGGGCATAACAGGGCCCCGCAATCAGCCCCAGCATTTT	CASSQGITGPRNQPQHF
TRBD1	-	TRBV12-3/TRBV12-4	TRBJ1-2	TGTGCCAGCAGCCGTGACAGGGGCTATGGCTACACCTTC	CASSRDRGYGYTF
-	-	TRBV5-6	TRBJ1-6	TGTGCCAGCAGCTTGCCTACAGGGAATTCACCCCTCCACTTT	CASSLPTGNSPLHF
TRBD1	-	TRBV6-5	TRBJ2-5	TGTGCCAGCAGCCCCGGACAGGGGCAAGAGACCCAGTACTTC	CASSPGQGQETQYF
-	-	TRBV7-9	TRBJ2-3	TGTGCCAGCAGCTTAGGGGGCATAACAGATACGCAGTATTTT	CASSLGGITDTQYF
-	-	TRBV9	TRBJ2-3	TGTGCCAGCAGCGTAGGGAATAGCGGATTAGATACGCAGTATTTT	CASSVGNSGLDTQYF
-	-	TRBV11-3	TRBJ2-7	TGTGCCAGCAGGGAGCGTTCCGGGGTTGTCTACGAGCAGTACTTC	CASRERSGVVYEQYF
TRBD2	-	TRBV7-2	TRBJ2-5	TGTGCCAGCAGACTTAGCGGGAGCCAAGAGACCCAGTACTTC	CASRLSGSQETQYF
TRBD1	-	TRBV2	TRBJ2-5	TGTGCCAGCAGTAGAGACAGGGGCGAGACCCAGTACTTC	CASSRDRGETQYF
TRBD1	-	TRBV23-1	TRBJ2-5	TGCGCCAGCAGTCAAATAAGGGACAGGGGTCTCCAAGAGACCCAGTACTTC	CASSQIRDRGLQETQYF
TRBD1	once	TRBV28	TRBJ2-7	TGTGCCAGCAGAGGACAGGGGGCCGCCTACGAGCAGTACTTC	CASRGQGAAYEQYF
TRBD2	-	TRBV6-4	TRBJ2-1	TGTGCCAGCAGTGTCACTAGCGGGAGGGCCCATGAGCAGTTCTTC	CASSVTSGRAHEQFF
TRBD2	-	TRBV6-5	TRBJ2-3	TGTGCCAGCAGCCAAGCGGGGCATACGCAGTATTTT	CASSQAGHTQYF
TRBD2	-	TRBV27	TRBJ2-1	TGTGCCAGCAGCCGCGGACTAGCGGGAACGAGGAATGAGCAGTTCTTC	CASSRGLAGTRNEQFF
-	-	TRBV30	TRBJ2-5	TGTGCCTGGAGTGCTGAAGAGACCCAGTACTTC	CAWSAEETQYF
TRBD2	-	TRBV6-1	TRBJ2-1	TGTGCCAGCAGTGAAGGGAGGTCAGCGGGGGAGCAGTTCTTC	CASSEGRSAGEQFF
-	-	TRBV7-9	TRBJ2-5	TGTGCCAGCAGCTTAGCGGGGGCCCTGCCCGGGGAGACCCAGTACTTC	CASSLAGALPGETQYF
TRBD1	-	TRBV11-3	TRBJ2-6	TGTGCCAGCAGCTTTAAGGGACAGCTACGCTCTGGGGCCAACGTCCTGACTTTC	CASSFKGQLRSGANVLTF
-	-	TRBV11-3	TRBJ1-3	TGTGCCAGCAGCTTAGGTGGCTCCTCTGGAAACACCATATATTTT	CASSLGGSSGNTIYF
TRBD2	-	TRBV5-6	TRBJ2-5	TGTGCCAGCAGCGGCGGACTAGCGGGAGTTGAGACCCAGTACTTC	CASSGGLAGVETQYF
-	once	TRBV21-1	TRBJ2-3	TGTGCCAGCAGCGACTCACCGGGACAGGGGGCCCTCAGCGATCATACGCAGTATTTT	CASSDSPGQGALSDHTQYF
-	-	TRBV7-9	TRBJ1-5	TGTGCCAGCAGCTTTCCAGGGGGCAATCAGCCCCAGCATTTT	CASSFPGGNQPQHF
TRBD1	-	TRBV5-1	TRBJ1-6	TGCGCCAGCAGCTTGAACGGACAGGGTGATAATTCACCCCTCCACTTT	CASSLNGQGDNSPLHF
-	once	TRBV30	TRBJ1-2	TGTGCCTGGACGGGCGGGAACTATGGCTACACCTTC	CAWTGGNYGYTF